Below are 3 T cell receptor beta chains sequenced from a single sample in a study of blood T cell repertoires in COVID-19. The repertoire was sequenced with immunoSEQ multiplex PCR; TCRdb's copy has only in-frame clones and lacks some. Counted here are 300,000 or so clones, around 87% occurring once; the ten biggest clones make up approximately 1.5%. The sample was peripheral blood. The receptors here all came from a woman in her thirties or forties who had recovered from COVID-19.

The chain's CDR3 is CASSQDGRDVSYEQYF. CDR3 in DNA: TGCGCCAGCAGCCAAGACGGGAGGGATGTTTCCTACGAGCAGTACTTC. The chain combines TRBV4-3 with TRBJ2-7; 8 bases line up with TRBD2. CDR3 length equals 16 residues. V gave up 0 bases and J gave up 1 base; unmatched junction bases: 5. Looked up from germline, CDR1 is LGHNA and CDR2 is YSLEER.

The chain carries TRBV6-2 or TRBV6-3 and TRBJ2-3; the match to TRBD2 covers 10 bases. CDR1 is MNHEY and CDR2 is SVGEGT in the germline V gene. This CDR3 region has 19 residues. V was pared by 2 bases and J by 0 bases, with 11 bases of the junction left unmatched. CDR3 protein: CASSYPYGLAVYSTDTQYF. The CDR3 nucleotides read TGTGCCAGCAGTTACCCCTACGGACTAGCGGTTTATAGCACAGATACGCAGTATTTT.

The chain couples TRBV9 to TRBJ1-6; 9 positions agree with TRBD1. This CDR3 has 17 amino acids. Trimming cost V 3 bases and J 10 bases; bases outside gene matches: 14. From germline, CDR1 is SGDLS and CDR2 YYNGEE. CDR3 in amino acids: CASSGSTGGIVGSPLHF. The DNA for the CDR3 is TGTGCCAGCAGCGGTTCGACAGGGGGGATAGTAGGATCACCCCTCCACTTT.